These 27 T cell receptor beta chains share one sample of origin, sequenced in a study of prognosis after radiotherapy for stage I lung cancer (dated by TCRdb to 2020 to 2022). TCRdb shows the sequencer as Illumina HiSeq 3000. The TCR beta CDR3 region was amplified from genomic DNA by two rounds of multiplex PCR. The first PCR round used primers specific to each TRBV and TRBJ gene, and the primer sequences were filed in Chinese patent CN105087789A. In-frame beta chains were kept once TCRdb had trimmed the public reads at Q25 with fastp and called clones with MiXCR. Entries are consolidated by CDR3 protein sequence, retaining the most common genes and DNA. The sample table lists roughly 30,000 distinct CDR3 sequences, just over 40% of them with a count of one. Of the sample, about 32% falls within the top ten clones. The sequences come from PBMCs, collected before or after stereotactic body radiation therapy (not recorded which). These receptor sequences come from a donor over 45 with non-small cell lung cancer.

At least ten counts were recorded for this clonotype. J is TRBJ2-1 and V is TRBV7-2; D gene uncertain. Germline CDR1 and CDR2: SGHTA and FQGNSA. The CDR3 contains 13 residues. Trimming shortened V by 5 bases and J by 9 bases, and 14 bases separated the two germline ends. The CDR3 DNA is TGTGCCAGCAGCCTCCGGGCCTGGGGTGAGCAGTTCTTC. This translates into CASSLRAWGEQFF.

The sample holds many counts of this clonotype. The chain employs TRBV28 and TRBJ2-5, with a possible D match to TRBD1 (6 bases). In germline, CDR1 is MDHEN, CDR2 SYDVKM. Trimming pared 3 bases from V and 0 bases from J, leaving 17 bases between. This CDR3 is 17 amino acids long. As DNA, the CDR3 is TGTGCCAGCAGTTTCATTATTGGACAGCGAGACCAAGAGACCCAGTACTTC. This sequence encodes CASSFIIGQRDQETQYF.

The chain links TRBV30 to TRBJ2-3; D ambiguous. CDR1 GTSNPN and CDR2 SVGIG come from the germline V gene (reference sequence). V was pared by 3 bases and J by 3 bases, with 10 bases between. CDR3 length: 13 amino acids. In DNA form, the CDR3 reads TGTGCCTGGAGAACCATGGGGACAGATACGCAGTATTTT. Translating it yields CAWRTMGTDTQYF.

This clonotype rates as medium-sized. The chain employs TRBV2 and TRBJ2-7; 12 nucleotides align to TRBD2. In germline, CDR1 is SNHLY, CDR2 FYNNEI. V shed 4 bases and J 3 bases; nucleotides not matched to a gene: 4. The CDR3 has 15 residues. For the CDR3, the DNA is TGTGCCAGCAGTGTGACTAGCGGGGGACACTACGAGCAGTACTTC. It specifies CASSVTSGGHYEQYF.

This clonotype showed up many times. This chain connects TRBV6-1 to TRBJ2-7, with 8 bases fitting TRBD1. CDR3 length: 16 residues. Looked up from germline, CDR1 is MNHNS and CDR2 is SASEGT. V dropped 3 bases and J dropped 0; count of bases not matched to a gene: 7. The CDR3 reads CASSERDRSFSYEQYF. The CDR3 DNA reads TGTGCCAGCAGTGAGCGGGACAGGAGCTTCTCCTACGAGCAGTACTTC.

This clonotype has at least ten counts. The J gene is TRBJ1-3, the V gene TRBV29-1; possible D gene TRBD1, 5 bases. Germline values: CDR1 SQVTM, CDR2 ANQGSEA. V lost 6 bases to trimming and J lost 4 bases, with 16 bases between them. This CDR3 is built from 14 residues. The chain's CDR3 is CSVSFRDGGNTIYF. DNA for the CDR3: TGCAGCGTCTCATTCCGGGACGGAGGAAACACCATATATTTT.

The count of this clonotype is one. J is TRBJ1-2 and V is TRBV19, with 7 bases lining up with TRBD1. V shed 7 bases, J shed 3 bases, and the junction held 2 bases outside the gene matches. Germline assignment: CDR1 LNHDA and CDR2 SQIVND (reference sequence). The CDR3 extends over 12 amino acids. The DNA of the CDR3 is TGTGCCAGTAACAGGGGTGACTATGGCTACACCTTC. This sequence encodes CASNRGDYGYTF.

V gene TRBV9 combines with J gene TRBJ2-4; tentatively, D is TRBD2 (7 bases). Germline CDR1 is SGDLS and CDR2 is YYNGEE. This CDR3 region has 14 residues. V gave up 0 bases and J gave up 8 bases, with 12 bases separating them. This chain's CDR3 is CASSVVGGGYIQYF. CDR3 DNA sequence: TGTGCCAGCAGCGTAGTAGGGGGGGGGTACATTCAGTACTTC.

The chain uses TRBV5-6 and TRBJ1-4, with no clear D. The CDR3 has 13 amino acids. Trimming shortened V by 4 bases and J by 7 bases, and 11 bases separated the two germline ends. Germline V gene data show CDR1 as SGHDT and CDR2 as YYEEEE. The CDR3: CASSVGRTEKLFF. In DNA, the CDR3 is TGTGCCAGCAGCGTCGGACGGACTGAAAAACTGTTTTTT.

This clonotype was picked up many times. This rearrangement joins TRBV20-1 to TRBJ2-2; 7 nucleotides align to TRBD2. CDR3 length: 16 amino acids. Germline CDR1 is DFQATT and CDR2 is SNEGSKA (reference sequence). V shed 1 base and J 2 bases; nucleotides not matched to a gene: 7. The CDR3 coding sequence is TGCAGTGCTAGAGTGGGAGCGGGAATAAACACCGGGGAGCTGTTTTTT. The encoded protein is CSARVGAGINTGELFF.

This clonotype came up a few times. This clone may be a read error of a much larger clone one base away. The V gene is TRBV6-1, the J gene TRBJ2-1; TRBD2 agrees at 11 bases. The V segment lost 7 bases and the J segment 4 bases; nucleotides outside the gene matches: 9. This CDR3 spans 16 amino acids. CDR1 and CDR2 from the germline V gene are MNHNS and SASEGT. The CDR3 bases are TGTGCCAGCATTCACTCCGGGACTAGCGGATACAATGAGCAGTTCTTC. This codes for CASIHSGTSGYNEQFF.

Turning to this clonotype: The junction departs from the called germline gene at one end, perhaps through a read error. The chain links TRBV30 to TRBJ2-1, with TRBD1 as a possible D gene (7 bases). CDR1 is GTSNPN, CDR2 SVGIG, per germline (reference sequence). The CDR3 length is 17 residues. The CDR3 loop reads CSWRALGWGTVGNEQFF. The CDR3, as DNA: TGTTCCTGGAGGGCCCTGGGGTGGGGGACAGTGGGAAATGAGCAGTTCTTC. Combining the CDR3 with reference TRBV30 and TRBJ2-1 gives the whole variable domain SQTIHQWPATLVQPVGSPLSLECTVEGTSNPNLYWYRQAAGRGLQLLFYSVGIGQISSEVPQNLSASRPQDRQFILSSKKLLLSDSGFYLCSWRALGWGTVGNEQFFGPGTRLTVL.

Many counts were recorded for this clonotype. The V call is TRBV19, the J call TRBJ2-3; D is unresolved. The CDR3 sequence is 11 residues long. Between the trimmed V and J ends, which lost 10 bases and 2 bases, there was a span of 7 bases. From germline, CDR1 is LNHDA and CDR2 SQIVND (reference sequence). CDR3 sequence (DNA): TGTGCCACCACCTCCACAGATACGCAGTATTTT. It yields the protein CATTSTDTQYF.

There are many counts of this clonotype. An end of the junction does not agree with germline; a read error may underlie this. The rearrangement joins TRBV4-3 to TRBJ2-7, with D perhaps being TRBD1 or TRBD2 (5 bases each). The CDR3 runs to 13 residues. From germline, CDR1 is LGHNA and CDR2 YSLEER. DNA of the CDR3: TGCGCCAGCAGCCAGGCCGAGCGAGGGGAGCGGTACTTC. Its protein is CASSQAERGERYF.

This clonotype was recorded many times. V is TRBV5-1 and J is TRBJ2-7; TRBD2 is a possible D gene (6 bases). CDR3 length equals 14 residues. V lost 1 base, J lost 3 bases, and 11 bases lay in between. Germline values: CDR1 SGHRS, CDR2 YFSETQ. The CDR3 spells CASSLLEGHYEQYF. In nucleotides, the CDR3 is TGCGCCAGCAGCTTGTTGGAGGGGCACTACGAGCAGTACTTC. Full variable domain (rest looked up from reference TRBV5-1 and TRBJ2-7): KAGVTQTPRYLIKTRGQQVTLSCSPISGHRSVSWYQQTPGQGLQFLFEYFSETQRNKGNFPGRFSGRQFSNSRSEMNVSTLELGDSALYLCASSLLEGHYEQYFGPGTRLTVT.

This clonotype was counted ten times or more. The rearrangement links TRBV7-2 to TRBJ2-1, with D possibly matching TRBD2 (6 bases). Germline assignment: CDR1 SGHTA and CDR2 FQGNSA. The CDR3 extends over 17 amino acids. Trimming removed 1 base from V and 0 bases from J, with 13 bases in between. Here the CDR3 reads CASSLVGGPSSYNEQFF. The CDR3 DNA follows: TGTGCCAGCAGCTTAGTCGGGGGACCGAGCTCCTACAATGAGCAGTTCTTC.

J is TRBJ1-2 and V is TRBV11-2; weak D call: TRBD1 (6 bases). Trimming stripped 2 bases from V and 8 bases from J, with 18 bases between. Looked up from germline, CDR1 is SGHAT and CDR2 is FQNNGV. This CDR3 region has 15 residues. CDR3: CASSLKARGPGGYTF. CDR3 DNA: TGTGCCAGCAGCTTAAAAGCCAGGGGACCTGGAGGCTACACCTTC.

The sample holds many counts of this clonotype. The chain is built from TRBV5-1 and TRBJ2-7; the D is unclear. Germline values: CDR1 SGHRS, CDR2 YFSETQ. Trimming left V 4 bases short and J 4 bases short, with 12 bases between. The CDR3 extends over 13 amino acids. CDR3 bases: TGCGCCAGCAGCCGGTCCCCGGAGTACGAGCAGTACTTC. It translates to CASSRSPEYEQYF.

In its sample, this clonotype ranks as medium-sized. The chain has TRBV30 and TRBJ2-2, with a tentative D call TRBD1 (6 bases). This CDR3 comprises 15 residues. Germline V gives CDR1 GTSNPN, CDR2 SVGIG (reference sequence). V lost 0 bases and J 6 bases, leaving 14 bases between the germline ends. The CDR3 coding sequence is TGTGCCTGGAGTGTCCCAGGGGCGATGTCCGGGGAGCTGTTTTTT. Residues: CAWSVPGAMSGELFF.

V usage is TRBV7-3 and J usage is TRBJ2-1, with 8 bases aligning to TRBD2. The V gene end was trimmed by 5 bases and the J gene end by 6 bases; junction bases not matched to a gene: 12. The CDR3 covers 16 residues. CDR1 is SGHTA, CDR2 FQGTGA, per germline. CDR3 loop: CASSAHATSGSNEQFF. DNA for the CDR3: TGTGCCAGCAGCGCCCACGCTACTAGCGGTAGCAATGAGCAGTTCTTC.

This rearrangement joins TRBV10-3 to TRBJ2-3; the match to TRBD1 covers 8 bases. The CDR3 totals 17 residues. After removal of 3 bases from V and 6 bases from J, the junction contained 14 bases not matched to a gene. Per the germline V gene, CDR1 is ENHRY and CDR2 is SYGVKD. This chain's CDR3 is CAISDSGGTGVPDTQYF. The DNA for the CDR3 is TGTGCCATCAGTGATTCTGGCGGGACAGGTGTCCCGGATACGCAGTATTTT.

As concerns this clonotype: Being one base from a much bigger clone, this may be a read error. The rearrangement uses TRBV19 and TRBJ2-6; no reliable D call. The V gene's germline CDR1 is LNHDA and CDR2 SQIVND (reference sequence). The CDR3 sequence is 17 residues long. The CDR3 spells CASSTLGQSSGDNVLTF. CDR3 sequence (DNA): TGTGCCAGTAGTACCCTCGGGCAAAGCTCTGGGGACAACGTCCTGACTTTC.

As regards this clonotype: One end of the junction varies from germline; a read error may be responsible. The chain joins TRBV5-1 to TRBJ2-3, with D tentatively TRBD2 (6 bases). The germline CDR1 and CDR2 sequences are SGHRS and YFSETQ. The CDR3 spans 17 residues. The CDR3 coding sequence is TGCGCCAGCATCCCACTGGGAGGCGCTTCTGGCACAGATACGCGGTATTTT. It encodes CASIPLGGASGTDTRYF.

A remark on this clonotype: This likely came from a read error, as a far larger clone is one base away. The chain's CDR3 is CASSLQWSLAATEAFF. The CDR3 DNA is TGTGCCAGCAGCTTACAGTGGTCTTTGGCGGCCACTGAAGCTTTCTTT. V gene TRBV7-2 combines with J gene TRBJ1-1; D is unresolved. The CDR3 loop spans 16 amino acids. The germline V gene encodes CDR1 SGHTA and CDR2 FQGNSA. Trimming took 2 bases from V and 4 from J, leaving 17 bases between them.

The V call is TRBV20-1, the J call TRBJ2-3, with D perhaps matching TRBD1 (6 bases). From germline, CDR1 is DFQATT and CDR2 SNEGSKA (reference sequence). The ends were cut back, 3 bases at V and 0 bases at J, with 13 bases in the middle. The CDR3 extends over 15 amino acids. The CDR3 loop is CSARVGGASTDTQYF. CDR3 in DNA: TGCAGTGCTAGGGTAGGGGGTGCTAGCACAGATACGCAGTATTTT.

In the case of this clonotype: A far larger clone is one nucleotide away, so this likely arose from a read error. V gene TRBV12-3 or TRBV12-4 combines with J gene TRBJ2-7, with D perhaps TRBD1 (5 bases). The V gene lost 3 bases and the J gene lost 7 bases, with 13 bases spanning the gap. The CDR3 has 13 residues. The DNA of the CDR3 is TGTGCCAGCAGTTTGGTACAGGACAATGAGCAGTACTTC. Its protein is CASSLVQDNEQYF.

V and J are TRBV28 and TRBJ1-3; 9 bases match TRBD1. Germline V lookup: CDR1 MDHEN, CDR2 SYDVKM. This CDR3 region has 13 residues. V trimming: 8 bases; J trimming: 4 bases; junction bases outside the gene matches: 3. The CDR3 DNA follows: TGTGCCAGCCGGGGACAGGGAGGAAACACCATATATTTT. Its protein product is CASRGQGGNTIYF.